This is a list of T cell receptor beta chains from one sample in a study of cytomegalovirus exposure and HLA in healthy donors. Some clones are missing from TCRdb's copy, which holds only in-frame ones; the method was immunoSEQ multiplex PCR. This repertoire shows 160,000 or so clones, around 90% found once; its top ten account for 2.5% to 3%. Sequenced material: PBMCs. The receptors were sampled from a man younger than 35 in good health and CMV-seronegative. CDR3s leave out the opening cysteine and the closing phenylalanine or tryptophan.

V gene: TRBV18
CDR3 protein: ASSPDYSGANVLT

V gene: TRBV4-1
CDR3 protein: ASSQGSKSMNTEAF

V gene: TRBV5-1
CDR3 protein: ASSWGQGPGNTIY

V gene: TRBV19
CDR3 protein: ASSIGTDEQY

V gene: TRBV30
CDR3 protein: AWSRASSGVTEAF

V gene: TRBV27
CDR3 protein: ASSPGQGNEKLF

V gene: TRBV7-2
CDR3 protein: ASSLPLASYEQY

V gene: TRBV11-3
CDR3 protein: ASSLTGGRGYT

V gene: TRBV30
CDR3 protein: AWSGTSGVQETQY

V gene: TRBV15
CDR3 protein: ATSVIGLGREGSYGYT

V gene: TRBV11-2
CDR3 protein: ASSLIGLGSGRSYNEQF

V gene: TRBV6-5
CDR3 protein: ASSDDRRKAF

V gene: TRBV7-9
CDR3 protein: ASSRPGGYNSPLH

V gene: TRBV4-2
CDR3 protein: ASSQGGGSGANVLT

V gene: TRBV7-9
CDR3 protein: ASSLVFAGRAGNQPQH

V gene: TRBV15
CDR3 protein: ATSRDQKNEQF

V gene: TRBV11-2
CDR3 protein: ASSSGQQETQY

V gene: TRBV5-1
CDR3 protein: ASSRSGTSNEKLF

V gene: TRBV11-2
CDR3 protein: ASSQYRGGNTIY

V gene: TRBV5-1
CDR3 protein: ASSPQSSNTEAF

V gene: TRBV30
CDR3 protein: AWSEGGSGNTIY

V gene: TRBV5-4
CDR3 protein: ASSLRLAMEETQY

V gene: TRBV27
CDR3 protein: ASSPEGDEQF

V gene: TRBV5-6
CDR3 protein: ASNALGGTEAF

V gene: TRBV19
CDR3 protein: ASSETNTGNTIY

V gene: TRBV5-6
CDR3 protein: ASSLYTISNQPQH

V gene: TRBV6-4
CDR3 protein: ASSPDWSSYEQY

V gene: TRBV5-5
CDR3 protein: ASSLARGNTGELF

V gene: TRBV5-1
CDR3 protein: ASSPQTSTDTQY

V gene: TRBV6-5
CDR3 protein: ASSYGDRGRWDGYT

V gene: TRBV12-5
CDR3 protein: ASGLSGGIRTEAF

V gene: TRBV7-2
CDR3 protein: ASSTGQGLMYGYT

V gene: TRBV7-6
CDR3 protein: ASSAGTENTEAF

V gene: TRBV7-2
CDR3 protein: ASGLETGARVAF

V gene: TRBV7-8
CDR3 protein: ASSSTGGSYNEQF

V gene: TRBV5-1
CDR3 protein: ASSLASGGAGELF

V gene: TRBV27
CDR3 protein: ASLPGAGRQGGPSDTQY

V gene: TRBV11-2
CDR3 protein: ASRPSPTENTEAF

V gene: TRBV5-1
CDR3 protein: ASSLGLDRSYEQY

V gene: TRBV19
CDR3 protein: ASGRGTEAF

V gene: TRBV6-4
CDR3 protein: ASSDGEITYNEQF

V gene: TRBV5-1
CDR3 protein: ASSWQGAEETQY

V gene: TRBV13
CDR3 protein: ASSSGAENPYEQY

V gene: TRBV19
CDR3 protein: ASSIWRGEGGELF

V gene: TRBV2
CDR3 protein: ASSEDKYYGYT

V gene: TRBV11-2
CDR3 protein: ASSLDLDREAF

V gene: TRBV28
CDR3 protein: ASSLPRQFSGANVLT

V gene: TRBV4-1
CDR3 protein: ASSQDGQGADGYT

V gene: TRBV5-4
CDR3 protein: ASSLAVHSGYGYT

V gene: TRBV4-1
CDR3 protein: ASSHLAGQETQY

V gene: TRBV18
CDR3 protein: ASSPPGGAIGYGYT

V gene: TRBV7-8
CDR3 protein: ASSLDPWKGGGYT

V gene: TRBV19
CDR3 protein: ASSPRQGPDTQY

V gene: TRBV29-1
CDR3 protein: SGWTRDSATEAF

V gene: TRBV7-8
CDR3 protein: ASSLVGDTEAF

V gene: TRBV29-1
CDR3 protein: SVEGGDYGYT

V gene: TRBV7-9
CDR3 protein: ASSPLAGGSTDTQY

V gene: TRBV6-5
CDR3 protein: ASSYFQTQETQY

V gene: TRBV7-9
CDR3 protein: ASSLISTEAF